A selection of T cell receptor beta chains follows, all from one sample in a study of cytomegalovirus exposure and HLA in healthy donors. Produced via immunoSEQ multiplex PCR; TCRdb's table is partial and in-frame only. The sample records just over 80,000 clones, about 96% being singletons. Material for sequencing was PBMCs. The receptors shown here come from a woman between 18 and 29 years old in good health and CMV-seronegative. CDR3s include the opening cysteine and the closing phenylalanine or tryptophan. D genes are given only for firm matches. The size field is filled for only some rows; it gives once, few, many or a size class.

D gene,clone size,J gene,V gene,CDR3 DNA,CDR3 protein
-,-,TRBJ1-1,TRBV19,TGTGCCAGTAGTGCCTCTATGAACACTGAAGCTTTCTTT,CASSASMNTEAFF
TRBD2,once,TRBJ2-1,TRBV14,TGTGCCAGCAGCCCAGGAAGCGGGAGGCCCTCCTACAATGAGCAGTTCTTC,CASSPGSGRPSYNEQFF
-,-,TRBJ2-5,TRBV6-6,TGTGCCAGCAGTTACCTGGAGACCCAGTACTTC,CASSYLETQYF
TRBD2,-,TRBJ2-1,TRBV27,TGTGCCAGCAGTTTAACCTGGACTAGGAGCTCCTACAATGAGCAGTTCTTC,CASSLTWTRSSYNEQFF
TRBD2,once,TRBJ2-1,TRBV14,TGTGCCAGCAGCCGTTGGACTAGCGGCTACAATGAGCAGTTCTTC,CASSRWTSGYNEQFF
TRBD1,-,TRBJ1-1,TRBV30,TGTGCCTGGAGGACAGGGGTGAACACTGAAGCTTTCTTT,CAWRTGVNTEAFF
-,-,TRBJ1-1,TRBV27,TGTGCCAGCAGAAAGACGGAGCGGCACACTGAAGCTTTCTTT,CASRKTERHTEAFF
TRBD2,-,TRBJ2-5,TRBV27,TGTGCCAGCGGGGGGGGGATTGAGACCCAGTACTTC,CASGGGIETQYF
-,-,TRBJ2-2,TRBV30,TGTGCCTGTCCGGGACACAACACCGGGGAGCTGTTTTTT,CACPGHNTGELFF
-,-,TRBJ2-7,TRBV5-1,TGCGCCAGCAGCTTGGCCGTGTCAGGGGGGGAGCAGTACTTC,CASSLAVSGGEQYF
-,-,TRBJ1-5,TRBV6-9,TGTGCCAGCACCCCCTTTCTGCGTTCCGTACCCCAGCATTTT,CASTPFLRSVPQHF
TRBD2,-,TRBJ2-3,TRBV2,TGTGCCAGCCAACTAGCGGGCCGGGTTGCCGGCGCAGATACGCAGTATTTT,CASQLAGRVAGADTQYF
TRBD2,-,TRBJ2-3,TRBV5-1,TGCGCCAGCAGCCCTAGCGGGAGCGGGGCAGATACGCAGTATTTT,CASSPSGSGADTQYF
-,-,TRBJ1-3,TRBV11-3,TGTGCCAGCAGCTTCACACAGGCTTCCACCATATATTTT,CASSFTQASTIYF
TRBD1,-,TRBJ2-3,TRBV11-2,TGTGCCAGCAGCTTAGTGCAGGGGGCGGTGGCAGATACGCAGTATTTT,CASSLVQGAVADTQYF
-,-,TRBJ2-4,TRBV9,TGTGCCAGCAGCGCCCGTTCGGGGGGCTCCATTCAGTACTTC,CASSARSGGSIQYF
TRBD2,-,TRBJ2-1,TRBV11-3,TGTGCCAGCAGCAGGGGGACTAGCGGTTACAATGAGCAGTTCTTC,CASSRGTSGYNEQFF
-,-,TRBJ2-7,TRBV4-1,TGCGCCAGCAGCCAAGGCGTACAGCACTACGAGCAGTACTTC,CASSQGVQHYEQYF
TRBD1,-,TRBJ2-7,TRBV6-1,TGTGCCAGCAGTGATTGGGGACAGGGGTCATCCTACGAGCAGTACTTC,CASSDWGQGSSYEQYF
-,-,TRBJ2-7,TRBV6-5,TGTGCCAGCAGTTACTCCCCTTTGAGCTCCTACGAGCAGTACTTC,CASSYSPLSSYEQYF
-,-,TRBJ2-2,TRBV19,TGTGCCAGTACAGGTGTCGGGGAGCTGTTTTTT,CASTGVGELFF
TRBD1,-,TRBJ1-1,TRBV7-2,TGTGCCAGCAGTTTCCGGACAGGGGGGAAAAACACTGAAGCTTTCTTT,CASSFRTGGKNTEAFF